One sample yielded the 21 T cell receptor beta chains listed below, sequenced in a study of response to subunit inactivated influenza vaccine. TCRdb itself ran the RT-PCR reads through MiXCR, one entry per CDR3 protein. Here the sample spans about 700,000 distinct CDR3 sequences, approximately 14% being singletons. The sequencing here drew on PBMCs from blood, taken 14 days before vaccination. The receptor set was obtained from a man aged 50-60 years who received an inactivated influenza vaccine.

Only a few counts were recorded for this clonotype. J is TRBJ2-1 and V is TRBV20-1; 10 bases fit TRBD1. V lost 6 bases and J lost 6; bases outside the gene matches: 11. The CDR3 contains 15 residues. Germline CDR1 is DFQATT and CDR2 is SNEGSKA (reference sequence). The CDR3 sequence is CSAPPGTGAVNEQFF. CDR3 DNA: TGCAGTGCCCCCCCCGGGACAGGGGCCGTCAATGAGCAGTTCTTC.

The chain joins TRBV7-9 to TRBJ2-2; TRBD2 might be the D (5 bases). The CDR3 has 11 residues. V was cut by 5 bases and J by 7 bases, with 5 bases left in between. Per the germline V gene, CDR1 is SEHNR and CDR2 is FQNEAQ (reference sequence). This CDR3 is CASSAGGELFF. The CDR3 DNA follows: TGTGCCAGCAGCGCGGGCGGGGAGCTGTTTTTT. The whole variable domain, filled in from reference TRBV7-9 and TRBJ2-2, reads DTGVSQNPRHKITKRGQNVTFRCDPISEHNRLYWYRQTLGQGPEFLTYFQNEAQLEKSRLLSDRFSAERPKGSFSTLEIQRTEQGDSAMYLCASSAGGELFFGEGSRLTVL.

The V gene is TRBV20-1, the J gene TRBJ1-1; D is undetermined. Trimming shortened V by 6 bases and J by 1 base, and 12 bases separated the two germline ends. The CDR3 runs 13 residues. CDR1 DFQATT and CDR2 SNEGSKA come from the germline V gene (reference sequence). Written as DNA, the CDR3 is TGCAGTGCCCTGGACCCGAAGAACACTGAAGCTTTCTTT. Protein: CSALDPKNTEAFF.

The chain has TRBV9 and TRBJ2-5; the match to TRBD2 covers 11 bases. The germline V gene has CDR1 SGDLS and CDR2 YYNGEE. Unmatched junction bases numbered 2, after V lost 3 bases and J lost 1 base. CDR3 length: 15 residues. The CDR3 loop reads CASSAGLAGQETQYF. The CDR3 DNA sequence: TGTGCCAGCAGCGCCGGACTAGCGGGCCAAGAGACCCAGTACTTC.

V is TRBV7-2 and J is TRBJ2-5; no firm D call. The CDR3 sequence is 11 residues long. V dropped 6 bases and J dropped 5 bases, with 7 bases sitting between them. In germline, CDR1 is SGHTA, CDR2 FQGNSA. The CDR3 sequence: CASRMTETQYF. DNA of the CDR3: TGTGCCAGCAGAATGACGGAGACCCAGTACTTC.

This clonotype was detected many times. The chain combines TRBV27 with TRBJ2-7; 7 bases map to TRBD2. With 2 bases clipped from V and 3 bases from J, the junction kept 7 bases outside the gene matches. This CDR3 is built from 15 residues. From germline, CDR1 is MNHEY and CDR2 SMNVEV (reference sequence). The CDR3 loop is CASSLRASGNYEQYF. CDR3 sequence (DNA): TGTGCCAGCAGTTTAAGGGCTAGCGGAAACTACGAGCAGTACTTC.

This clonotype was recorded a few times. This chain uses TRBV6-4 with TRBJ2-1; 7 bases match TRBD2. The V segment lost 6 bases and the J segment 7 bases; nucleotides outside the gene matches: 9. Germline V gives CDR1 MRHNA, CDR2 SNTAGT. This CDR3 spans 14 amino acids. In DNA form, the CDR3 reads TGTGCCAGCAGAGGCGGGAGAGGTTCGAATGAGCAGTTCTTC. Translating gives CASRGGRGSNEQFF.

For the CDR3, the DNA is TGTGCCAGCAGCGATAGCGGCTACTCCTACGAGCAGTACTTC. Amino acid sequence: CASSDSGYSYEQYF. The chain links TRBV9 to TRBJ2-7; perhaps TRBD2 as D (6 bases). The V end was cut by 3 bases, the J end by 0 bases, with 10 bases between. The CDR3 is 14 amino acids. Looked up from germline, CDR1 is SGDLS and CDR2 is YYNGEE.

In this sample, this clonotype turned up a few times. This chain links TRBV29-1 with TRBJ2-7; TRBD2 might be the D (5 bases). Germline V gene sequence: CDR1 SQVTM, CDR2 ANQGSEA. The V end lost 3 bases, the J end lost 6 bases, and 9 bases lay between the germline ends. CDR3 length equals 11 residues. CDR3 loop: CSVDGVGEQYF. CDR3 DNA: TGCAGCGTTGACGGGGTCGGCGAGCAGTACTTC.

This clonotype has just a few counts. The chain employs TRBV21-1 and TRBJ2-2; the table names TRBD1, a call not compared with the DNA. TRBV21-1 is a listed pseudogene. This CDR3 has 15 residues. The CDR3 loop reads CASSRTGRDTGELFF. In nucleotides, the CDR3 is TGTGCCAGCAGCCGTACAGGGCGGGACACCGGGGAGCTGTTTTTT.

This clonotype was observed a few times. The rearrangement uses TRBV6-2 or TRBV6-3 and TRBJ2-7; possible D gene TRBD1, 5 bases. Germline V lookup: CDR1 MNHEY, CDR2 SVGEGT. The CDR3 loop spans 14 amino acids. V lost 4 bases to trimming and J lost 2 bases, with 12 bases between them. The CDR3 nucleotides are TGTGCCAGCAGTTTATCCAGGGTCGCCTACGAGCAGTACTTC. Its translation: CASSLSRVAYEQYF.

This clonotype was counted a few times. The chain links TRBV29-1 to TRBJ2-4; D is unresolved. This CDR3 has 12 amino acids. Germline V CDR1 and CDR2: SQVTM, ANQGSEA. The V end was cut by 2 bases, the J end by 4 bases, with 6 bases between. The CDR3 sequence: CSVEYSKNIQYF. The CDR3 nucleotides read TGCAGCGTTGAATACAGTAAAAACATTCAGTACTTC.

In the case of this clonotype: With a much larger clone just one base away, this may be a read error. The V and J genes are TRBV4-2 and TRBJ2-2; weak D call: TRBD1 (6 bases). This CDR3 comprises 16 residues. V lost 4 bases and J lost 5, with 17 bases in between. Germline CDR1 is LGHNA and CDR2 is YNFKEQ. CDR3 residues: CASSLHRQAETGELFF. The CDR3 DNA reads as TGTGCCAGCAGCCTCCACCGACAGGCCGAAACCGGGGAGCTGTTTTTT.

The V and J genes are TRBV4-3 and TRBJ2-7; 9 positions agree with TRBD1. Unmatched junction bases numbered 6, after V lost 0 bases and J lost 6 bases. There are 15 residues in the CDR3. Germline lookup yields CDR1 LGHNA and CDR2 YSLEER. This CDR3 is CASSQEDRGYSEQYF. CDR3 coding DNA: TGCGCCAGCAGCCAAGAGGACAGGGGATACAGCGAGCAGTACTTC.

This clonotype was detected many times. V usage is TRBV6-5 and J usage is TRBJ1-2; maybe TRBD1 (6 bases). Germline-derived CDR1 and CDR2 are MNHEY and SVGAGI. Trimming shortened V by 2 bases and J by 8 bases, and 18 bases separated the two germline ends. This CDR3 is built from 15 residues. CDR3: CASSYQNGGAGGYTF. CDR3 nucleotide sequence: TGTGCCAGCAGTTACCAAAACGGGGGGGCTGGAGGCTACACCTTC.

The gene calls are TRBV30 and TRBJ2-2, with a possible D match to TRBD2 (6 bases). Germline V gene lookup returns CDR1 GTSNPN and CDR2 SVGIG (reference sequence). Trimming stripped 7 bases from V and 7 bases from J, with 22 bases between. The CDR3 consists of 15 residues. The CDR3 DNA sequence: TGTGCCTCGTATTTCTACCGGGGGTCTGGCGGGGAGCTGTTTTTT. It is translated as CASYFYRGSGGELFF.

There are many counts of this clonotype. J is TRBJ2-3 and V is TRBV9; the match to TRBD2 covers 8 bases. V lost 0 bases to trimming and J lost 2 bases; unmatched junction nucleotides: 8. This CDR3 has 17 residues. Germline loops: CDR1 SGDLS, CDR2 YYNGEE. The CDR3 region has the DNA TGTGCCAGCAGCGTAGGGGTTTCGGGGGGGCACACAGATACGCAGTATTTT. Translating gives CASSVGVSGGHTDTQYF. Full variable domain (outside the CDR3, taken from reference TRBV9 and TRBJ2-3): DSGVTQTPKHLITATGQRVTLRCSPRSGDLSVYWYQQSLDQGLQFLIQYYNGEERAKGNILERFSAQQFPDLHSELNLSSLELGDSALYFCASSVGVSGGHTDTQYFGPGTRLTVL.

This clonotype was observed a handful of times. The rearrangement joins TRBV5-6 to TRBJ2-3; 7 bases align to TRBD2. The CDR3 sequence is 15 residues long. The V and J ends lost 1 base and 4 bases, in that order; junction bases with no gene match: 6. Germline V gene data show CDR1 as SGHDT and CDR2 as YYEEEE. Here the CDR3 DNA reads TGTGCCAGCAGCTTGCTAGGACTAGTCTCAGATACGCAGTATTTT. Translated: CASSLLGLVSDTQYF.

This clonotype was counted a few times. The chain couples TRBV7-2 to TRBJ1-1; TRBD1 matches 7 bases. CDR1 and CDR2 (germline): SGHTA, FQGNSA. V lost 3 bases, J lost 4 bases, and 5 bases stayed unmatched. This CDR3 is built from 14 residues. CDR3 DNA: TGTGCCAGCAGCTTTTTCGCAGGGGGCACTGAAGCTTTCTTT. Translating gives CASSFFAGGTEAFF.

This clonotype was found a few times. DNA of the CDR3: TGTGCCAGCAGCGTAGCTGGAGTCACAGCGAAAGACATTCAGTACTTC. Translated, it gives CASSVAGVTAKDIQYF. The chain couples TRBV9 to TRBJ2-4; the D is unclear. Trimming cost V 0 bases and J 8 bases, with 18 bases left between them. This CDR3 comprises 16 residues. Germline assignment: CDR1 SGDLS and CDR2 YYNGEE.

V is TRBV29-1 and J is TRBJ2-7, with D uncertain. CDR3 length equals 10 residues. Trimming removed 5 bases from V and 7 bases from J, with 9 bases in between. The germline CDR1 and CDR2 sequences are SQVTM and ANQGSEA. CDR3 coding DNA: TGCAGCGTTCATATGGGGGAGCAGTACTTC. Its protein product is CSVHMGEQYF.